These 22 T cell receptor beta chains share one sample of origin, sequenced in a study of blood T cell repertoires in COVID-19. Repertoires were generated with immunoSEQ multiplex PCR, while TCRdb's copy carries only in-frame clones and drops some. The data contain about 360,000 clones, about 87% of them singletons. The sample taken for sequencing was peripheral blood. These receptors were collected from a human donor in a cohort sampled during active COVID-19.

This chain links TRBV18 with TRBJ1-3, with 7 bases fitting TRBD1. The germline V gene encodes CDR1 KGHSH and CDR2 LQKENI. This CDR3 contains 17 residues. Trimming cost V 2 bases and J 0 bases; bases outside gene matches: 7. CDR3 loop: CASSPSRTGLSGNTIYF. In DNA form, the CDR3 reads TGTGCCAGCTCACCAAGCAGGACAGGCCTCTCTGGAAACACCATATATTTT.

The chain combines TRBV5-1 with TRBJ2-2; D is perhaps TRBD2 (6 bases). The CDR3 spans 15 residues. In germline, CDR1 is SGHRS, CDR2 YFSETQ. V lost 4 bases and J lost 6, with 16 bases in between. CDR3 protein: CASSPGRLVAGELFF. CDR3 nucleotides: TGCGCCAGCAGCCCCGGTCGACTAGTTGCCGGGGAGCTGTTTTTT.

The sample holds a few counts of this clone. The J gene is TRBJ2-1, the V gene TRBV30; 12 nucleotides line up with TRBD2. Trimming took 7 bases from V and 4 from J; bases not matched to a gene: 14. The CDR3 contains 17 residues. Germline V CDR1 and CDR2: GTSNPN, SVGIG (reference sequence). The CDR3, as DNA: TGTGCCTTTAGACGGATGCTAGCGGGAGGGCGATACAATGAGCAGTTCTTC. Translating gives CAFRRMLAGGRYNEQFF.

This chain links TRBV19 with TRBJ2-1; 9 nucleotides agree with TRBD2. This CDR3 has 15 residues. Trimming at V came to 3 bases and at J to 9 bases, leaving 9 bases not matched to a gene. CDR1 is LNHDA, CDR2 SQIVND, per germline (reference sequence). CDR3 nucleotides: TGTGCCAGTAGTATTCGGCTAGCGGGATTCAGTGAGCAGTTCTTC. This translates into CASSIRLAGFSEQFF.

V usage is TRBV19 and J usage is TRBJ2-7; 7 nucleotides align to TRBD1. CDR1 is LNHDA, CDR2 SQIVND, per germline (reference sequence). There are 15 residues in the CDR3. Trimming cost V 3 bases and J 0 bases; bases outside gene matches: 5. CDR3 protein: CASSMSGDSSYEQYF. Here the CDR3 DNA reads TGTGCCAGTAGTATGAGTGGGGACAGCTCCTACGAGCAGTACTTC.

V gene TRBV6-6 combines with J gene TRBJ2-2; D remains unclear. The V gene lost 2 bases and the J gene lost 6 bases, with 10 bases spanning the gap. The CDR3 contains 14 residues. CDR1 is MNHNY, CDR2 SVGAGI, per germline (reference sequence). CDR3 sequence reads: CASSYKLESGELFF. The CDR3 bases are TGTGCCAGCAGTTACAAGTTAGAGTCCGGGGAGCTGTTTTTT.

This clone was recorded once. The chain joins TRBV4-1 to TRBJ2-5; 7 nucleotides agree with TRBD2. V dropped 4 bases and J dropped 5; count of bases not matched to a gene: 16. The CDR3 covers 17 residues. Germline CDR1 and CDR2: MGHRA and YSYEKL. This CDR3 is CASSRGVGGESSETQYF. The CDR3 DNA reads as TGCGCCAGCAGCCGAGGCGTGGGGGGGGAGAGTTCGGAGACCCAGTACTTC.

The chain carries TRBV7-9 and TRBJ2-3; 13 bases match TRBD2. The CDR3 extends over 16 amino acids. CDR1 is SEHNR and CDR2 is FQNEAQ in the germline V gene (reference sequence). With 5 bases clipped from V and 0 bases from J, the junction kept 2 bases outside the gene matches. In nucleotides, the CDR3 is TGTGCCAGCAGCCCGGGACTAGCGGGGAGCACAGATACGCAGTATTTT. It is translated as CASSPGLAGSTDTQYF.

The V gene is TRBV5-1, the J gene TRBJ2-5; a possible D gene is TRBD2 (6 bases). Per germline, CDR1 SGHRS and CDR2 YFSETQ. CDR3 size: 15 residues. V shed 0 bases and J shed 5 bases, with 14 bases lying between them. CDR3: CASSLDGRAAETQYF. The CDR3 nucleotides read TGCGCCAGCAGCTTGGACGGGAGAGCCGCGGAGACCCAGTACTTC.

This sequence joins TRBV2 and TRBJ2-5; a possible D gene is TRBD2 (5 bases). Trimming took off 7 bases at V and 1 base at J, with 16 bases between the two ends. The CDR3 has 15 residues. The V gene's germline CDR1 is SNHLY and CDR2 FYNNEI. CDR3 sequence reads: CASNLRLYAQETQYF. The CDR3 DNA sequence: TGTGCCAGCAACCTTCGACTATACGCCCAAGAGACCCAGTACTTC.

The V and J genes are TRBV19 and TRBJ1-5; D not certain. Trimming took 0 bases from V and 5 from J, leaving 5 bases between them. The germline gives CDR1 LNHDA, CDR2 SQIVND (reference sequence). This CDR3 has 13 residues. The CDR3 sequence: CASSIEAHQPQHF. CDR3 coding DNA: TGTGCCAGTAGTATAGAGGCTCATCAGCCCCAGCATTTT.

The chain uses TRBV7-6 and TRBJ2-2; D remains ambiguous. The CDR3 runs to 11 residues. Germline CDR1 and CDR2: SGHVS and FNYEAQ. Trimming removed 4 bases from V and 7 bases from J, with 4 bases in between. In nucleotides, the CDR3 is TGTGCCAGCAGCTCGTACGGGGAGCTGTTTTTT. This gives the protein CASSSYGELFF.

The chain carries TRBV1 and TRBJ2-1; TRBD2 is the table's D call and was not checked against the DNA. TRBV1 is given as a pseudogene. The CDR3 has 15 residues. DNA of the CDR3: TGCACCAGCAGCCAAGAACAGCGGGAGAGGAATGAGCAGTTCTTC. Translation gives CTSSQEQRERNEQFF.

The chain couples TRBV5-5 to TRBJ1-5; 8 bases are shared with TRBD1. The length of the CDR3 is 16 residues. The V segment lost 4 bases and the J segment 3 bases; nucleotides outside the gene matches: 9. The germline CDR1 and CDR2 sequences are SGHKS and YYEKEE (reference sequence). For the CDR3, the DNA is TGTGCCAGCAGCGGGGGGTGGGACAGGACCAATCAGCCCCAGCATTTT. Translating gives CASSGGWDRTNQPQHF.

The rearrangement joins TRBV24-1 to TRBJ1-3; TRBD1 matches at 7 bases. CDR1 is KGHDR and CDR2 is SFDVKD in the germline V gene. The CDR3 loop spans 16 amino acids. V lost 4 bases and J lost 6; bases outside the gene matches: 11. Written as DNA, the CDR3 is TGTGCCACCAGTGACGGGGGACGACAGGGTGAAAACACCATATATTTT. This translates into CATSDGGRQGENTIYF.

This CDR3 is CASRTGVGEKLFF. The CDR3, as DNA: TGTGCCAGCAGGACAGGGGTCGGGGAAAAACTGTTTTTT. This chain connects TRBV12-3 or TRBV12-4 to TRBJ1-4; 8 bases fit TRBD1. The CDR3 runs to 13 residues. V lost 6 bases and J lost 8; bases outside the gene matches: 5.

This clone was counted a single time. The chain carries TRBV30 and TRBJ2-7, with D maybe TRBD2 (7 bases). The CDR3 is 15 amino acids. From germline, CDR1 is GTSNPN and CDR2 SVGIG (reference sequence). V lost 1 base and J lost 11, with 24 bases in between. The CDR3 reads CAWSALGGGSSLEYF. In DNA form, the CDR3 reads TGTGCCTGGAGTGCCTTAGGGGGGGGTTCGTCTCTGGAGTACTTC. The full variable domain, in which reference TRBV30 and TRBJ2-7 provide the parts outside the CDR3, is SQTIHQWPATLVQPVGSPLSLECTVEGTSNPNLYWYRQAAGRGLQLLFYSVGIGQISSEVPQNLSASRPQDRQFILSSKKLLLSDSGFYLCAWSALGGGSSLEYFGPGTRLTVT.

In its sample, this clone was seen many times. The rearrangement uses TRBV18 and TRBJ1-2; 9 bases are a match to TRBD1. CDR3 length: 17 residues. CDR1 and CDR2 from the germline V gene are KGHSH and LQKENI. With 4 bases clipped from V and 5 bases from J, the junction kept 14 bases outside the gene matches. The CDR3 region is CASSRPGTGIMEYGYTF. The CDR3 nucleotides are TGTGCCAGCTCACGGCCCGGGACAGGGATCATGGAATATGGCTACACCTTC.

The chain couples TRBV5-4 to TRBJ2-7; TRBD2 is a possible D gene (6 bases). The CDR3 has 12 residues. Germline-derived CDR1 and CDR2 are SGHNT and YYREEE (reference sequence). Trimming left V 0 bases short and J 7 bases short, with 8 bases between. The CDR3 region has the DNA TGTGCCAGCAGCTTGGGACGGGGGGAGCAGTACTTC. Translating gives CASSLGRGEQYF.

The chain employs TRBV28 and TRBJ1-2; 8 nucleotides match TRBD1. CDR1 and CDR2 (germline): MDHEN, SYDVKM. CDR3 length equals 13 residues. V lost 8 bases to trimming and J lost 7 bases; unmatched junction nucleotides: 9. The CDR3 spells CASGDRSYFGYTF. CDR3 DNA sequence: TGTGCCAGCGGGGACAGGTCCTATTTTGGCTACACCTTC.

V and J are TRBV2 and TRBJ1-3; D gene unclear. The CDR3 totals 13 residues. V lost 4 bases, J lost 3 bases, and 7 bases lay in between. Germline CDR1 and CDR2: SNHLY and FYNNEI. CDR3 DNA: TGTGCCAGCAGTGGAACCAGTGGAAACACCATATATTTT. It translates to CASSGTSGNTIYF.

This clone has just one count. J is TRBJ2-2 and V is TRBV2; possibly TRBD1 for D (5 bases). Trimming left V 4 bases short and J 1 base short, with 10 bases between. CDR3 length: 15 amino acids. Germline assignment: CDR1 SNHLY and CDR2 FYNNEI. CDR3 protein: CASSVFQGNTGELFF. CDR3 sequence (DNA): TGTGCCAGCAGTGTCTTTCAGGGGAACACCGGGGAGCTGTTTTTT.